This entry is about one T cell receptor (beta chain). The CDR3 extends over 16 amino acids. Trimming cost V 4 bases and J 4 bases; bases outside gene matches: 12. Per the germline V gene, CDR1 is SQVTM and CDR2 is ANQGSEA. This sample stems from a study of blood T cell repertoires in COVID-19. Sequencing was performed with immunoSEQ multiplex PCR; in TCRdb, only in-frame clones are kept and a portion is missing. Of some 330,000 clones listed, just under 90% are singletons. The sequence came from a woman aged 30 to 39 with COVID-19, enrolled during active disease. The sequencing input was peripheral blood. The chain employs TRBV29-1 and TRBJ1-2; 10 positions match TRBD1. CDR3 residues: CSVGRQGARGGYGYTF. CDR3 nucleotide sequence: TGCAGCGTTGGACGACAGGGGGCGCGTGGGGGCTATGGCTACACCTTC. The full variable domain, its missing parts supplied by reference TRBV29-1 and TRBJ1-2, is SAVISQKPSRDICQRGTSLTIQCQVDSQVTMMFWYRQQPGQSLTLIATANQGSEATYESGFVIDKFPISRPNLTFSTLTVSNMSPEDSSIYLCSVGRQGARGGYGYTFGSGTRLTVV.